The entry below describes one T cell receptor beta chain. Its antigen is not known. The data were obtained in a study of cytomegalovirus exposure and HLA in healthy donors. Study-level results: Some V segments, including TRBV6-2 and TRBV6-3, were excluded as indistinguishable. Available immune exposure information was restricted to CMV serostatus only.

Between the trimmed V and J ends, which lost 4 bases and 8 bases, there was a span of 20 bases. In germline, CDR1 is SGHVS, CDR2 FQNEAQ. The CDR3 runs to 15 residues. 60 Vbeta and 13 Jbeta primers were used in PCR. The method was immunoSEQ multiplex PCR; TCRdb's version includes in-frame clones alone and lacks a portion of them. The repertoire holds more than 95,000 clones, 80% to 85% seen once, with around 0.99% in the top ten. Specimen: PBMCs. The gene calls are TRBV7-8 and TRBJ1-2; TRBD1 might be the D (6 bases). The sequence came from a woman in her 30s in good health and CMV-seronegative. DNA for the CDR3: TGTGCCAGCAGCTCCTTTGGGACATGGACAGAAGGCTACACCTTC. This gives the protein CASSSFGTWTEGYTF. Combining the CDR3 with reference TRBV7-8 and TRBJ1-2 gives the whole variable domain GAGVSQSPRYKVAKRGQDVALRCDPISGHVSLFWYQQALGQGPEFLTYFQNEAQLDKSGLPSDRFFAERPEGSVSTLKIQRTQQEDSAVYLCASSSFGTWTEGYTFGSGTRLTVV.